The clone carrying this T cell receptor (beta chain) was seen at least ten times. The target antigen is unknown. Read coverage stops 3 residues before the CDR3 terminus; the germline J gene supplies the remainder. In germline, CDR1 is LGHDT, CDR2 YNNKEL (reference sequence). The CDR3 consists of 14 residues. The data originate from a study of T cell clonality in common variable immunodeficiency. Whole-study results and caveats: CVID subjects shared fewer TCRbeta clones than healthy controls did. Links between repertoire features and CVID complications were heterogeneity-limited. CVID subjects had higher TCRbeta clonality than healthy controls, most marked in about a third.

Some clones are missing from TCRdb's copy, which holds only in-frame ones; the method was immunoSEQ multiplex PCR. Listed for the sample are approximately 81,000 clones, none seen a single time. Sequenced: peripheral blood mononuclear cells. This chain connects TRBV3-1 (or the pseudogene TRBV3-2) to TRBJ1-2, with a weak D call TRBD1 (6 bases). The origin of this receptor is a person aged 18 to 75 in good health. CDR3 bases read: TGTGCCAGCAGCCAGGGTAACCGACAGGTACGC. Its protein product is CASSQGNRQVR. The whole CDR3 protein is CASSQGNRQVRYTF.